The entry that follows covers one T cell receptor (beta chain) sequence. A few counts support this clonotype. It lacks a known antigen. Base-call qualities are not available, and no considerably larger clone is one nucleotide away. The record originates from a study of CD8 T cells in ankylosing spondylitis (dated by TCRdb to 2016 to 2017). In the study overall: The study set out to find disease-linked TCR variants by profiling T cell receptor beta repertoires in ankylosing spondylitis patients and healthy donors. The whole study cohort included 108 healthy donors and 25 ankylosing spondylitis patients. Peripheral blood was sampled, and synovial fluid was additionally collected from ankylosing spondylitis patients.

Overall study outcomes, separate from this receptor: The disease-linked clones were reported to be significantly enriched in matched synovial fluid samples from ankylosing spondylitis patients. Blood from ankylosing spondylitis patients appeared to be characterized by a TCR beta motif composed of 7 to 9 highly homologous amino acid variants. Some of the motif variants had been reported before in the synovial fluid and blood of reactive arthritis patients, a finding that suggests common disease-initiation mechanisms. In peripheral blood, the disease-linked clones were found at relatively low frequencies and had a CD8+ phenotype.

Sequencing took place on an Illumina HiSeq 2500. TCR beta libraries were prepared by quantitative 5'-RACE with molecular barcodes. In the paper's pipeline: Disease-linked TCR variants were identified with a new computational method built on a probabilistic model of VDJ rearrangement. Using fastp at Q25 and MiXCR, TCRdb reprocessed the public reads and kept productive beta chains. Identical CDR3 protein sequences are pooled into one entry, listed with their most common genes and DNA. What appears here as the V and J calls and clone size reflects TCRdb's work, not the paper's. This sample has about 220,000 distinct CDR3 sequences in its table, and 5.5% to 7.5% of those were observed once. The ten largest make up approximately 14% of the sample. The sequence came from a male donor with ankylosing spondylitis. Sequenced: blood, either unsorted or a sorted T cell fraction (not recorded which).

The nucleotide sequence reads TGCGCCAGCAGCTTGCGGACCGGGAGGTCTAATGAGCAGTTCTTC. Its amino acids are CASSLRTGRSNEQFF. In this chain, TRBV5-1 is recombined with TRBJ2-1; 7 nucleotides in the junction match TRBD2. CDR1 and CDR2, looked up from the germline V gene, are SGHRS and YFSETQ. The CDR3 holds 15 amino acids from the cysteine to the phenylalanine. The read is trimmed to its CDR3 DNA, 45 bases read in frame from base 1. V has 1 base trimmed and J has 7 bases trimmed; junction bases matching no gene number 8.